This TCR beta chain was observed in a study of blood T cell repertoires in COVID-19. Study overall: Acute and convalescent COVID-19 samples came from the United States, Italy and Spain. PBMCs, B-cell-depleted T cells, or T cells were the source of the cDNA or gDNA that made up the material.

Trimming stripped 8 bases from V and 1 base from J, with 11 bases between. The CDR3 length is 13 residues. The sample holds a few counts of this clone. Source study methods: Amplification of reference gene primers was used by the study to estimate nucleated cell counts. Data came from immunoSEQ multiplex PCR; TCRdb stores just in-frame clones and leaves some out. From that table come the V and J calls and clone size; the DNA was used to work out D and trimming. The data hold roughly 100,000 clones, with approximately 82% observed a single time. The receptor was isolated from a woman older than 75 with acute or convalescent COVID-19. The V and J genes are TRBV23-1 and TRBJ1-2, with D tentatively TRBD1 (5 bases). TRBV23-1 is classed as an ORF, of uncertain function. Sample: peripheral blood. The CDR3 protein is CASSPTVNYGYTF. DNA for the CDR3: TGCGCCAGCTCCCCGACAGTTAACTATGGCTACACCTTC.